Given below is one T cell receptor (beta chain) in context. The antigen is undetermined. Libraries were prepared by immunoSEQ multiplex PCR; TCRdb keeps only in-frame clonotypes and omits some of them. The sample lists about 83,000 clones; around four fifths were seen once. The data were obtained in a study of radiation and T cells in renal cell carcinoma. Study-level results: From baseline, blood top tumor clonotypes peaked at 2 weeks post-radiation.

The CDR3 runs to 14 residues. Trimming stripped 6 bases from V and 0 bases from J, with 11 bases between. From germline, CDR1 is MNHNS and CDR2 SASEGT. Documented time point: blood 4 weeks post-SBRT, at nephrectomy. Treatment specified: 15 Gy SBRT to primary tumor, nephrectomy 4 weeks later. Nephrectomy followed 15 Gy stereotactic body radiation by 4 weeks. The source material was blood, sampled from a patient whose treatment included radiotherapy and nephrectomy. The TCR was taken from a woman aged 55-70 years with renal cell carcinoma. The chain is built from TRBV6-1 and TRBJ1-1; perhaps TRBD1 as D (5 bases). The CDR3 spells CASSAPGLNTEAFF. The DNA for the CDR3 is TGTGCCAGCAGCGCCCCAGGGTTGAACACTGAAGCTTTCTTT.